This TCR beta chain was identified during a study of shared clonotypes between healthy human individuals. In the study overall: Plates per donor: three CD4 naive, three CD4 memory, two CD8 naive, one CD8 memory.

Trimming cost V 3 bases and J 2 bases; bases outside gene matches: 2. Germline V gene lookup returns CDR1 SGHTA and CDR2 FQGNSA. This CDR3 comprises 16 residues. A CD45RA+ naive subset and a CD45RA-negative memory subset were split from CD4+ cells. To note about this clone: Its antigen is not known.

Some clones are missing from TCRdb's copy, which holds only in-frame ones; the method was immunoSEQ multiplex PCR. The repertoire includes approximately 530,000 clones, approximately 94% of them detected once, and about 0.06% sits in the top ten. Study-level points and caveats: Blood was the sole source, and tissue repertoires probably differ.

Sequencing used naive CD4+ T cells sorted from blood. Stated subset: CD45RA+ positively selected. The rearrangement joins TRBV7-2 to TRBJ2-3, with 13 bases matching TRBD2. This clonotype originated in a woman in her 30s in good health. CDR3 DNA sequence: TGTGCCAGCAGCTTGGGACTAGCGGGACACACAGATACGCAGTATTTT. Translation gives CASSLGLAGHTDTQYF.